Following are 6 T cell receptor beta chains from one sample sequenced in a study of CD8+ T cells in alopecia areata. Noted treatment: oral pan-JAK inhibitor, 5-10 mg twice daily. Extraction of RNA preceded its reverse transcription into cDNA, which served as the sequencing template. The data were produced by immunoSEQ multiplex PCR, yet TCRdb's version contains in-frame clones alone and is incomplete. The sample includes 150,000 to 200,000 clones, 60% seen only once; the top ten take approximately 1%. The sample consisted of CD4+ T cells sorted from blood, taken at week 24, from a patient treated with tofacitinib. The receptors shown here come from a human donor with alopecia areata.

This clone has more than one count but fewer than ten. This chain links TRBV9 with TRBJ1-2; D might be TRBD1 (5 bases). Trimming left V 2 bases short and J 8 bases short, with 19 bases between. The length of the CDR3 is 15 residues. In germline, CDR1 is SGDLS, CDR2 YYNGEE. The DNA for the CDR3 is TGTGCCAGCAGCGTTTGGGACCAGGCCGTTTCAGGCTACACCTTC. Protein product: CASSVWDQAVSGYTF.

This chain links TRBV30 with TRBJ1-2; the D gene is possibly TRBD1 (5 bases). Germline CDR1 reads GTSNPN; CDR2 reads SVGIG (reference sequence). The CDR3 consists of 15 residues. V was cut by 4 bases and J by 0 bases, with 15 bases left in between. Here the CDR3 reads CAWTPGARTNYGYTF. CDR3 DNA: TGTGCCTGGACGCCCGGGGCGAGAACTAACTATGGCTACACCTTC. Supplemented by reference TRBV30 and TRBJ1-2, the full variable domain reads SQTIHQWPATLVQPVGSPLSLECTVEGTSNPNLYWYRQAAGRGLQLLFYSVGIGQISSEVPQNLSASRPQDRQFILSSKKLLLSDSGFYLCAWTPGARTNYGYTFGSGTRLTVV.

The chain combines TRBV6-1 with TRBJ2-6; perhaps D is TRBD1 or TRBD2 (5 bases each). V was cut by 4 bases and J by 2 bases, with 12 bases left in between. CDR1 is MNHNS, CDR2 SASEGT, per germline. This CDR3 region has 16 residues. The DNA of the CDR3 is TGTGCCAGCAGTGTAACAGGAGGAACTGGGGCCAACGTCCTGACTTTC. It encodes CASSVTGGTGANVLTF.

The chain couples TRBV7-9 to TRBJ2-7; 11 bases align to TRBD2. Germline CDR1 reads SEHNR; CDR2 reads FQNEAQ (reference sequence). The CDR3 extends over 14 amino acids. Trimming removed 11 bases from V and 0 bases from J; junction bases left unmatched: 6. DNA of the CDR3: TGTGCCGGAGTTACTAGCGGGGGCTCCTACGAGCAGTACTTC. It encodes CAGVTSGGSYEQYF.

This chain links TRBV25-1 with TRBJ1-1; D possibly corresponds to TRBD1 (5 bases). This CDR3 is 16 amino acids long. V was cut by 1 base and J by 4 bases, with 16 bases left in between. Germline assignment: CDR1 MGHDK and CDR2 SYGVNS. The DNA for the CDR3 is TGTGCCAGCAGTGAATCGAGGGTGGGGGTAGGCACTGAAGCTTTCTTT. This encodes CASSESRVGVGTEAFF.

Only a few counts were recorded for this clone. The chain is built from TRBV14 and TRBJ2-5, with D possibly TRBD2 on 6 matching bases. The length of the CDR3 is 15 residues. Trimming removed 0 bases at V and 6 bases at J, with 14 bases between. Germline V gene lookup returns CDR1 SGHDN and CDR2 FVKESK. The CDR3 nucleotides read TGTGCCAGCAGCCAAGAACCGGGACTTACTAAGACCCAGTACTTC. Translation gives CASSQEPGLTKTQYF.